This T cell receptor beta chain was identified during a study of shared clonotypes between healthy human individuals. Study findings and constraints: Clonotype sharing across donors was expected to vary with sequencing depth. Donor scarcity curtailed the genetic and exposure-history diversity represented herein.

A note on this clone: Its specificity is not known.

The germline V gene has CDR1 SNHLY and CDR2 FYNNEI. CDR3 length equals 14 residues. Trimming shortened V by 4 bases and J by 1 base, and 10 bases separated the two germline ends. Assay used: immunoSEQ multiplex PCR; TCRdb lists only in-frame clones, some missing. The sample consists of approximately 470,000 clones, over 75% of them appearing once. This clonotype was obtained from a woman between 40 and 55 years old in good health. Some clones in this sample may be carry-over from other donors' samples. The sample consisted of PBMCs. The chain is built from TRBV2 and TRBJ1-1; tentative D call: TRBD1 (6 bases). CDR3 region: CASSVGGANTEAFF. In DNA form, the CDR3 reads TGTGCCAGCAGTGTGGGGGGGGCGAACACTGAAGCTTTCTTT.